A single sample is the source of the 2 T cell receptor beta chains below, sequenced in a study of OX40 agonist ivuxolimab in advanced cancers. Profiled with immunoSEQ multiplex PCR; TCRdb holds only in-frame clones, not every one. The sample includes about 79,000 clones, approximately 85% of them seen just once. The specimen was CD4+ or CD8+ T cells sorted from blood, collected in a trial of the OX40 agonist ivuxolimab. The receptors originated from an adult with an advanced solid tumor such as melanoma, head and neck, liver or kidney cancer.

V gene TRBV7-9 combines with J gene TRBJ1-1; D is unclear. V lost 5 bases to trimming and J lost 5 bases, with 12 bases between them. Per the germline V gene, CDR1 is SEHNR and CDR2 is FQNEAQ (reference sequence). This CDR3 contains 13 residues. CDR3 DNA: TGTGCCAGCAGCCTCTCCCTGGGGACTGAAGCTTTCTTT. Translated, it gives CASSLSLGTEAFF.

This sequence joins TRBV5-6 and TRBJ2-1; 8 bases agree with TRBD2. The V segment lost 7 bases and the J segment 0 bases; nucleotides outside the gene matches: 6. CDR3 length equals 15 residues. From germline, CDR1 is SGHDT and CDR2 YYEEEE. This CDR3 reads CASRGGAASYNEQFF. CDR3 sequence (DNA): TGTGCCAGCCGGGGGGGAGCGGCCTCCTACAATGAGCAGTTCTTC. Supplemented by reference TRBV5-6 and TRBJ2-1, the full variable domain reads DAGVTQSPTHLIKTRGQQVTLRCSPKSGHDTVSWYQQALGQGPQFIFQYYEEEERQRGNFPDRFSGHQFPNYSSELNVNALLLGDSALYLCASRGGAASYNEQFFGPGTRLTVL.